This T cell receptor (beta chain) was captured in a study of breast tumors, draining lymph nodes, adjacent tissues (dated by TCRdb to the mid-2010s). The study in broad terms: Breast cancer patients provided tumor, adjacent nontumor tissue and axillary lymph nodes, and the study compared the TCR beta repertoires across these three sources. The study aimed to assess the relationships and possible T-cell exchange between tumor, surrounding tissue and draining lymph node repertoires in human breast cancer. Paper-wide results and their limitations: Tumor T-cell repertoires showed less diversity than lymph node repertoires and more diversity than nontumor tissue repertoires, and tumor T-cell repertoires showed preferential V and J gene usage. The data were considered consistent with most tumor T cells being derived from the lymph node and subsequently expanding within tumor tissue. In luminal-like breast cancer, tumor and nontumor tissue repertoires resembled each other significantly more than in basal-like breast cancer. Rather than being directly demonstrated, the conclusion that tumor T cells originate in lymph nodes was presented as consistent with a hypothesis.

Sequencing instrument: Illumina HiSeq 2000. Multiplex PCR amplification was used to build the TCR beta chain libraries. High-throughput sequencing was used to analyze the amplified TCR beta chain products. Starting from the raw public reads, TCRdb applied fastp trimming at Q25, assembled clones with MiXCR and retained in-frame beta chains. Each record represents a unique CDR3 protein, reported with the most common genes and DNA among its rows. This sample has about 180,000 distinct CDR3 sequences in its table, and approximately 30% of those were observed once. The ten largest clones represent around 4.5% of the sample. V was cut back by 6 bases and J by 3 bases, leaving a gap of 15 bases between them. CDR3 length: 15 amino acids, cysteine to phenylalanine. Only CDR3 DNA remains: 45 bases, in frame from the first base. The germline V gene gives CDR1 as MNHEY and CDR2 as SVGAGI. The table lists this clonotype with many counts. The specificity of this receptor is unknown. Base-call qualities are not available, and no considerably larger clone is one nucleotide away.

The lymph node samples were taken from the axillary draining lymph nodes of breast cancer patients. What was sequenced was axillary lymph node tissue. The TCR comes from a female donor with breast cancer. Some clones in this sample may be carry-over from other donors' samples. The sequence is built from TRBV6-5 and TRBJ2-1; TRBD1 might be the D gene, on 6 matching bases. The CDR3 loop reads CASSLAQGLYNEQFF. The bases are TGTGCCAGCAGCTTAGCCCAGGGGCTCTACAATGAGCAGTTCTTC.